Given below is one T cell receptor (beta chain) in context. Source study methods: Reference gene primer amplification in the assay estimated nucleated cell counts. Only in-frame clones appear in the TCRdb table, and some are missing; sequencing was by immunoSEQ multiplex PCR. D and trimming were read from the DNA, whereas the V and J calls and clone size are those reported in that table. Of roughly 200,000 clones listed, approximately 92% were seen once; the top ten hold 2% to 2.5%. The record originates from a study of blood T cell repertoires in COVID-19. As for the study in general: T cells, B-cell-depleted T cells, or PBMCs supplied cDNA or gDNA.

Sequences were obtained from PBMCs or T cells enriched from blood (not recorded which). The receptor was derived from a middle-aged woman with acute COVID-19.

CDR3: CASSKGQGAQPQHF. The DNA of the CDR3 is TGTGCCAGCAGCAAGGGACAGGGTGCCCAGCCCCAGCATTTT. V gene TRBV6-5 combines with J gene TRBJ1-5, with 9 bases lining up with TRBD1. CDR1 and CDR2 (germline): MNHEY, SVGAGI. The CDR3 loop spans 14 amino acids. V shed 6 bases, J shed 7 bases, and the junction held 7 bases outside the gene matches.